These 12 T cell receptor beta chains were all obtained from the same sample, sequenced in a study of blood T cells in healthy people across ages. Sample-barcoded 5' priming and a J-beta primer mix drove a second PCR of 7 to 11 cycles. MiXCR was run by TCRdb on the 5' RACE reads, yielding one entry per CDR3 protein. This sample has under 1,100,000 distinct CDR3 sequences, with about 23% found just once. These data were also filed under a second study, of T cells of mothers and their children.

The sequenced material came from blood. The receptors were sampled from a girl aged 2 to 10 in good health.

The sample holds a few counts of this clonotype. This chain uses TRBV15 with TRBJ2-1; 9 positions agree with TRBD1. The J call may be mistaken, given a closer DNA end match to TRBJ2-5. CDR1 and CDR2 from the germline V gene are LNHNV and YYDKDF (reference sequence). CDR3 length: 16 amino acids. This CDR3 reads CATSRDRDRVGETQYF. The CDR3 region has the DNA TGTGCCACCAGCAGAGATCGGGACAGGGTCGGTGAGACCCAGTACTTC.

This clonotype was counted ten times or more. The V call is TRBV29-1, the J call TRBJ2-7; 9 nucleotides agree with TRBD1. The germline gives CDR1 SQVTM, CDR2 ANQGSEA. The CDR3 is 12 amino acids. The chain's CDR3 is CSAGQGSYEQYF. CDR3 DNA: TGCAGTGCTGGACAGGGGTCCTACGAGCAGTACTTC.

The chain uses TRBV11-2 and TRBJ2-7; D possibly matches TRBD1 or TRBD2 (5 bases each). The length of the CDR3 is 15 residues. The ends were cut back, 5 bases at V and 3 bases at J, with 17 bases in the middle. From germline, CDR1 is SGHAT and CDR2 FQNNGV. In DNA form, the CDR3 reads TGTGCCAGCAGCCATGGGACCGCAGGGATCTACGAGCAGTACTTC. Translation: CASSHGTAGIYEQYF.

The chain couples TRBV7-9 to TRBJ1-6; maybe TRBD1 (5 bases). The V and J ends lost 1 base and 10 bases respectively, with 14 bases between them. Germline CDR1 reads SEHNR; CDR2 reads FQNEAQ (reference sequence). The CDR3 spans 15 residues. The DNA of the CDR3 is TGTGCCAGCAGCTTAGAACCAGGGTCGGGGTCACCCCTCCACTTT. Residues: CASSLEPGSGSPLHF.

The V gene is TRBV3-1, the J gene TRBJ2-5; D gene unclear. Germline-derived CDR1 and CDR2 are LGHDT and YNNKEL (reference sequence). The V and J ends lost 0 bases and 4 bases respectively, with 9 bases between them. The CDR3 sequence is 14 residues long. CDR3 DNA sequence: TGTGCCAGCAGCCAAGATCGGGCAACAGAGACCCAGTACTTC. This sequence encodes CASSQDRATETQYF.

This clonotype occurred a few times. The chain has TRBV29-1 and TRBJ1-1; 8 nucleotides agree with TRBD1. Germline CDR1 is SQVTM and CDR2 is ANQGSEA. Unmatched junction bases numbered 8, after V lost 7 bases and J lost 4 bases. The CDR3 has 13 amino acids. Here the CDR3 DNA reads TGCAGCGGCGGACAGGGAAAGGGCACTGAAGCTTTCTTT. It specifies CSGGQGKGTEAFF.

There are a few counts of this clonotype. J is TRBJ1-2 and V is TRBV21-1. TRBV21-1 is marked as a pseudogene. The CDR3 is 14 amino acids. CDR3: CASSNGPPNYGYTF. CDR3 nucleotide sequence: TGTGCCAGCAGCAACGGCCCGCCGAACTATGGCTACACCTTC.

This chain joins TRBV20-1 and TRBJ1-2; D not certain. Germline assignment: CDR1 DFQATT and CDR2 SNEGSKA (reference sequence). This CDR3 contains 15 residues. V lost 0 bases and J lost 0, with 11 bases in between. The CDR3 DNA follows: TGCAGTGCTAGAGATCAGCGGAGATCTAACTATGGCTACACCTTC. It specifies CSARDQRRSNYGYTF.

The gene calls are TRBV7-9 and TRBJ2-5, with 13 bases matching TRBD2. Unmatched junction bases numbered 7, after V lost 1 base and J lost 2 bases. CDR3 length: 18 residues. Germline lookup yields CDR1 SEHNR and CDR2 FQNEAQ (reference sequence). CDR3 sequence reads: CASSLGAGLAGMQETQYF. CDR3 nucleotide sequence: TGTGCCAGCAGCTTAGGAGCGGGACTAGCGGGGATGCAAGAGACCCAGTACTTC.

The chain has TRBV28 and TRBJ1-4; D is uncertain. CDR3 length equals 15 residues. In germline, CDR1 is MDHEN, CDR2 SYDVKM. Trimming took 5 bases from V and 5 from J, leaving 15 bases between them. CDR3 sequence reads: CASSRPGVGNEKLFF. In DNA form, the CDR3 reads TGTGCCAGCAGTCGACCGGGAGTTGGGAATGAAAAACTGTTTTTT.

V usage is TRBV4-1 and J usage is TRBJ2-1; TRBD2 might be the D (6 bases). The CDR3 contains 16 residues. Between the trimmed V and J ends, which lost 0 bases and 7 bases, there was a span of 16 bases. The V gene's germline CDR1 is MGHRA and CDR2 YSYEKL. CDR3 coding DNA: TGCGCCAGCAGCCAAGATGTGGGCGCCGGGGGAAATGAGCAGTTCTTC. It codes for CASSQDVGAGGNEQFF.

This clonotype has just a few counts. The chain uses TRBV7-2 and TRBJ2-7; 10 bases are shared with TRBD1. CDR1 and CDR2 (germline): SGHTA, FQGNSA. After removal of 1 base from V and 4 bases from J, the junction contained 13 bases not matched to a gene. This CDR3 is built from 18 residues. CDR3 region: CASSLGGWGTGAPYEQYF. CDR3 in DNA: TGTGCCAGCAGCTTAGGGGGTTGGGGGACAGGGGCCCCATACGAGCAGTACTTC.